A selection of T cell receptor beta chains follows, all from one sample in a study of blood T cell repertoires in COVID-19. Sequenced by immunoSEQ multiplex PCR; TCRdb stores in-frame clones only, minus some. The profile shows approximately 270,000 clones, roughly nine tenths of them singletons. Source material: PBMCs or T cells enriched from blood (not recorded which). Receptors originate from a human donor in a cohort exposed to, infected with or recovered from COVID-19 (not recorded which). The donor label of this sample is uncertain. The CDR3 runs from the conserved cysteine through the conserved F or W. The D gene is left open where the match is weak. Not every row has a clone size; where given, it reads once, few, many or a size class.

clone size: once
V gene: TRBV7-2
J gene: TRBJ2-3
D gene: TRBD2
CDR3 DNA: TGTGCCAGCAGCTTTTACGGGCGGGGGGGTTCAGATACGCAGTATTTT
CDR3 protein: CASSFYGRGGSDTQYF

clone size: .
V gene: TRBV7-9
J gene: TRBJ2-3
D gene: .
CDR3 DNA: TGTGCCAGCAGCTTAACAGGTAGGGGAGATACGCAGTATTTT
CDR3 protein: CASSLTGRGDTQYF

clone size: .
V gene: TRBV5-6
J gene: TRBJ1-5
D gene: .
CDR3 DNA: TGTGCCAGCAGCTCAGTGGGCGCAGGTCAGCCCCAGCATTTT
CDR3 protein: CASSSVGAGQPQHF

clone size: .
V gene: TRBV5-8
J gene: TRBJ1-1
D gene: .
CDR3 DNA: TGTGCCAGCAGCTTGAGTGTTCACAGTACTGAAGCTTTCTTT
CDR3 protein: CASSLSVHSTEAFF

clone size: .
V gene: TRBV5-1
J gene: TRBJ2-2
D gene: .
CDR3 DNA: TGCGCCAGCAGGCCGGGTTCCACCGGGGAGCTGTTTTTT
CDR3 protein: CASRPGSTGELFF

clone size: .
V gene: TRBV12-3/TRBV12-4
J gene: TRBJ1-1
D gene: .
CDR3 DNA: TGTGCCAGCAGTCTAAGGGGTACTGAAGCTTTCTTT
CDR3 protein: CASSLRGTEAFF

clone size: .
V gene: TRBV29-1
J gene: TRBJ2-2
D gene: .
CDR3 DNA: TGCAGCGTTGCCAGGGCCGGGGAGCTGTTTTTT
CDR3 protein: CSVARAGELFF

clone size: .
V gene: TRBV5-1
J gene: TRBJ2-6
D gene: .
CDR3 DNA: TGCGCCAGCAGCTTGCTCGGGTGGGCCAGACAGGTCCTCTCTGGGGCCAACGTCCTGACTTTC
CDR3 protein: CASSLLGWARQVLSGANVLTF

clone size: .
V gene: TRBV4-1
J gene: TRBJ1-6
D gene: TRBD1
CDR3 DNA: TGCGCCAGCAGCCTCTCAGGGACAGGGGCCAATTCACCCCTCCACTTT
CDR3 protein: CASSLSGTGANSPLHF

clone size: .
V gene: TRBV5-1
J gene: TRBJ1-2
D gene: TRBD1
CDR3 DNA: TGCGCCAGCAGCGTTGGACAGGGTGCTGACGGCTACACCTTC
CDR3 protein: CASSVGQGADGYTF

clone size: .
V gene: TRBV5-6
J gene: TRBJ2-4
D gene: .
CDR3 DNA: TGTGCCAGCAGCTTTACGGGGAGCAAAAACATTCAGTACTTC
CDR3 protein: CASSFTGSKNIQYF

clone size: .
V gene: TRBV5-4
J gene: TRBJ1-6
D gene: TRBD1
CDR3 DNA: TGTGCCAGCAGCCGGACAGGAGGGAATTCACCCCTCCACTTT
CDR3 protein: CASSRTGGNSPLHF

clone size: .
V gene: TRBV30
J gene: TRBJ2-7
D gene: .
CDR3 DNA: TGTGCCTGGAGTGTGGGAAGGGGAGGCAACGAGCAGTACTTC
CDR3 protein: CAWSVGRGGNEQYF

clone size: once
V gene: TRBV11-3
J gene: TRBJ2-7
D gene: .
CDR3 DNA: TGTGCCAGCAGGACAGGTAGGAGTACCTACGAGCAGTACTTC
CDR3 protein: CASRTGRSTYEQYF